The sequence of this TCR beta chain was determined in a study of T cell responses to AZD1222 COVID-19 vaccine. Findings and caveats of the study: Repertoire sampling was restricted to post-peak T cell response timepoints. Donors were largely white British and mainly female; clonal diversity was possibly underestimated. Per reports, nearly half of all spike-specific TCRs target regions that are unmutated in variants.

For this clone: As yet, its antigen is unknown.

Here immunoSEQ multiplex PCR was the method, and the copy in TCRdb shows in-frame clones only, minus some. The repertoire holds around 130,000 clones, with around 94% as singletons. The CDR3 contains 13 residues. Germline V gives CDR1 GTSNPN, CDR2 SVGIG (reference sequence). Trimming cost V 3 bases and J 7 bases, with 12 bases left between them. The TCR was taken from an adult in good health. The chain uses TRBV30 and TRBJ1-4, with D perhaps matching TRBD1 (5 bases). Specimen: peripheral blood, collected on day 0 of AZD1222 vaccination. CDR3 sequence (DNA): TGTGCCTGGAGCGACGGGACGGCTGAAAAACTGTTTTTT. This encodes CAWSDGTAEKLFF.